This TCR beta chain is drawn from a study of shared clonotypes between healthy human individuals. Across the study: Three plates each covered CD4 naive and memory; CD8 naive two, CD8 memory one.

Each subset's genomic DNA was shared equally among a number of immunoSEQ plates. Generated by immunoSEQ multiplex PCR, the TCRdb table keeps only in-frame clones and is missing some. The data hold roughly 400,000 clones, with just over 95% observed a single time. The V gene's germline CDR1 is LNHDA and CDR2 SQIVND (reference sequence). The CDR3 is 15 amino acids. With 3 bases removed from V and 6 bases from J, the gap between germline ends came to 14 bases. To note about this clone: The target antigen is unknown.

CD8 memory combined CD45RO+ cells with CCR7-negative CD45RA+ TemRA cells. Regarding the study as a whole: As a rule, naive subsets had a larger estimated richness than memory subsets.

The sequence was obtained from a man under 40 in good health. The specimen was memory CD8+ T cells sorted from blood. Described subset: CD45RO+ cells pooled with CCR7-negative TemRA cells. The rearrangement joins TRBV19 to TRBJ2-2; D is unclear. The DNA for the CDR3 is TGTGCCAGTAGTATTTTTGTGGGTTTGTCCGGGGAGCTGTTTTTT. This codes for CASSIFVGLSGELFF.